Listed here is a single T cell receptor (beta chain). The sample belongs to a study of CD8 T cells in Susac syndrome. cDNA came from 0.5 to 1 ug RNA primed by random hexamers. An immunoSEQ multiplex PCR amplified TCR beta CDR3 over 54 Vbeta and 13 Jbeta. One entry per CDR3 protein results from TCRdb running MiXCR on the immunoSEQ multiplex PCR reads. The sample lists 250,000 to 350,000 distinct CDR3 sequences; around 92% were seen once. Per germline, CDR1 SNHLY and CDR2 FYNNEI. The CDR3 has 14 amino acids. J lost 1 base, V lost 10 bases, and 7 bases had no gene match. TCR beta sequencing covered blood CD8+ and CD4+ T cells. Negative isolation was used for CD8+ and CD4+ T cells and FACS enrichment for TEMRA cells.

What was sequenced was CD4+ T cells from PBMCs. V and J are TRBV2 and TRBJ1-1; 9 bases match TRBD1. This sequence was found in a human donor with multiple sclerosis. The chain's CDR3 is CATSLQGANTEAFF. The CDR3 nucleotides read TGTGCCACCTCATTACAGGGGGCGAACACTGAAGCTTTCTTT.